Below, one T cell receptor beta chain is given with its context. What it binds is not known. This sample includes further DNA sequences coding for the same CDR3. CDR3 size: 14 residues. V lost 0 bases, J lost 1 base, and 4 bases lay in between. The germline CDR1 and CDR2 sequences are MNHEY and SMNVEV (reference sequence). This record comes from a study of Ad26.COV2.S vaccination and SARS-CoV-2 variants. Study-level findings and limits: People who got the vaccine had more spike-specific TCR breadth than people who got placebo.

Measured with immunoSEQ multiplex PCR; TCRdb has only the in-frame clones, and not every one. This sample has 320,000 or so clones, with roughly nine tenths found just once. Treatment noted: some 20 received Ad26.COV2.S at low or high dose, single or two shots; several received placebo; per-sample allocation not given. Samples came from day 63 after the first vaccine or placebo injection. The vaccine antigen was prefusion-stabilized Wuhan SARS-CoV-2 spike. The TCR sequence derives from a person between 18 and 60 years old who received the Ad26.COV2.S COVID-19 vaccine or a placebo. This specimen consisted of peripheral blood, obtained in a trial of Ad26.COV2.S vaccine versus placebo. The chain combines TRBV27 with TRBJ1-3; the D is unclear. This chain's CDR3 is CASSLSGSGNTIYF. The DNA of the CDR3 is TGTGCCAGCAGTTTATCAGGATCTGGAAACACCATATATTTT.